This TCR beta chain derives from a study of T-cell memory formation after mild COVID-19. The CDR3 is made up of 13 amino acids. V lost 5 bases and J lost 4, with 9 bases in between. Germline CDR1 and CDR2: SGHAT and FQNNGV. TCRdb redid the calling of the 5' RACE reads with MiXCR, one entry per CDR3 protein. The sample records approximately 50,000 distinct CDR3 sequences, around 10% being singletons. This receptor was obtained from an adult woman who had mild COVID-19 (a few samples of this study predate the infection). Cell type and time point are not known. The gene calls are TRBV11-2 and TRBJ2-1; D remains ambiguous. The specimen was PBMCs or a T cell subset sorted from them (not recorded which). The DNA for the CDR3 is TGTGCCAGCAGCCCACCCGGTTACAATGAGCAGTTCTTC. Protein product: CASSPPGYNEQFF.